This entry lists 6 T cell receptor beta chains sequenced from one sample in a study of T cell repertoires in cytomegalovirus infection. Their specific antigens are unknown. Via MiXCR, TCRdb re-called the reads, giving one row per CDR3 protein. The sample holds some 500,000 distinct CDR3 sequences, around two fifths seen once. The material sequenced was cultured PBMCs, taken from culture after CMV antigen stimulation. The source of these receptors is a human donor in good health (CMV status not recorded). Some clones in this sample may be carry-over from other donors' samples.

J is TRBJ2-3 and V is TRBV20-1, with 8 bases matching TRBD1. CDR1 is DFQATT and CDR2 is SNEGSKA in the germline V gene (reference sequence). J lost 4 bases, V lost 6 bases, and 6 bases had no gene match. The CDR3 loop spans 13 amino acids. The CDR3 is CSADRVGADTQYF. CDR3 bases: TGCAGTGCGGACAGGGTTGGGGCAGATACGCAGTATTTT.

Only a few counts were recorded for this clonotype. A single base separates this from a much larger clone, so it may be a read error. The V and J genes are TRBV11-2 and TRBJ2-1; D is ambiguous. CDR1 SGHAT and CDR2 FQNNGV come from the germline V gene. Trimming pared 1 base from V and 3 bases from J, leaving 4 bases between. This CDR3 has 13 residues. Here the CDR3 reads CASSLGYYNEQFF. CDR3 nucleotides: TGTGCCAGCAGCTTAGGTTACTACAATGAGCAGTTCTTC.

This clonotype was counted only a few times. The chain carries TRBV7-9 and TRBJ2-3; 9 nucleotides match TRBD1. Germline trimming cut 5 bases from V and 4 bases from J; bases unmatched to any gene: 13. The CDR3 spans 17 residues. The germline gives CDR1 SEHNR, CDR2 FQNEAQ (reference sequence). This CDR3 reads CASSINWGQGGADTQYF. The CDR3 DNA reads TGTGCCAGCAGCATCAACTGGGGACAGGGTGGGGCAGATACGCAGTATTTT.

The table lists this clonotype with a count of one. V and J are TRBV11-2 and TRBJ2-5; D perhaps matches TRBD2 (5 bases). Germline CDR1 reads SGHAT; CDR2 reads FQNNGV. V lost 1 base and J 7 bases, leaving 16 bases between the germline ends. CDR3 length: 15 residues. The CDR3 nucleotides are TGTGCCAGCAGCTTAGGAGGGCGGCCCGGAGGGACCCAGTACTTC. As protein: CASSLGGRPGGTQYF.

DNA of the CDR3: TGTGCCAGCAGTTTTAGCGGGAGGAGGTATTCGGGGCAGTACTTC. It codes for CASSFSGRRYSGQYF. V is TRBV12-3 or TRBV12-4 and J is TRBJ2-7, with 10 bases fitting TRBD2. The CDR3 is 15 amino acids. J was trimmed by 9 bases and V by 3 bases; bases with no gene match: 11.

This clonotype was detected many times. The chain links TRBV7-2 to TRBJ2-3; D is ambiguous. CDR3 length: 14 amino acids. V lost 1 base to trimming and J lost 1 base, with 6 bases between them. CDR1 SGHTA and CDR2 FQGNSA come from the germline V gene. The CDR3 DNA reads TGTGCCAGCAGCTTAGGAGGCCGCACAGATACGCAGTATTTT. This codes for CASSLGGRTDTQYF.